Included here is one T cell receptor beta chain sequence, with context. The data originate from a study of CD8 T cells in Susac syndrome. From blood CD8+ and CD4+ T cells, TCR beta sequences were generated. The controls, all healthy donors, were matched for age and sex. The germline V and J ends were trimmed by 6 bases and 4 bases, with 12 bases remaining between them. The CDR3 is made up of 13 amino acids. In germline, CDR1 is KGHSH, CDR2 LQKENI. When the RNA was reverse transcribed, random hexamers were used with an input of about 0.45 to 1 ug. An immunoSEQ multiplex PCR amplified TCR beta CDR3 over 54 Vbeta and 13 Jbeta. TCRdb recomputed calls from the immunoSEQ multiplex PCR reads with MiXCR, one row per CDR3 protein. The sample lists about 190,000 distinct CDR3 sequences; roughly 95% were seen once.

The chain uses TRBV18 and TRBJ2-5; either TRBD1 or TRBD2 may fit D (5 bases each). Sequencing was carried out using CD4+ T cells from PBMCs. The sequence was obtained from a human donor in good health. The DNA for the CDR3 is TGTGCCAGCTCCGAGGGCCAGGGAGAGACCCAGTACTTC. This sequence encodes CASSEGQGETQYF.